The following is a T cell receptor beta chain sequence with its context. The data stem from a study of blood T cell repertoires in COVID-19. The overall study: Whether acute or convalescent, the COVID-19 samples came from the United States, Italy and Spain. In each case, the material was cDNA or gDNA derived from T cells, B-cell-depleted T cells, or PBMCs.

During active infection, Seattle patients enrolled and were then monitored through disease. The V gene's germline CDR1 is SEHNR and CDR2 FQNEAQ (reference sequence). Trimming cost V 5 bases and J 3 bases; bases outside gene matches: 3. This CDR3 has 14 residues. Per the original methods: It was from reference gene primer amplification that nucleated cell counts were estimated. The table came from immunoSEQ multiplex PCR; TCRdb's copy has only in-frame clones and leaves some out. That table supplies the V and J calls and clone size; D and trimming were determined from the DNA. The sample carries about 230,000 clones, around 86% recorded once.

This sequence joins TRBV7-9 and TRBJ2-7; the match to TRBD2 covers 11 bases. The TCR sequence derives from a middle-aged man with COVID-19, enrolled during active disease. Sample: peripheral blood. The CDR3 nucleotides read TGTGCCAGCAGCCCGGGGACTAGCGGCTACGAGCAGTACTTC. Protein: CASSPGTSGYEQYF.